The T cell receptor (beta chain) described here comes from a study of beta chain features in type 1 diabetes. Across the whole study: The number of sorted cells examined across all samples was fewer than 110,000,000. Study-level points and caveats: In the patient group, naive, central memory and Treg TCRB repertoires seemed more alike than in the healthy donor group. Possible PCR preference for shorter templates applied equally to patients and controls.

To note about this clone: What it recognizes is unknown.

The investigators reverse transcribed all of the isolated RNA, so they sequenced expressed TCRB transcripts. Measured with immunoSEQ multiplex PCR; TCRdb has only the in-frame clones, and not every one. The sample lists 390,000 or so clones, about 15% occurring once. Cell sorting via CD45RO/CCR7/CD25/CD127/CD95/CD27 was performed to obtain CD4+ naive, central memory, regulatory and stem cell-like memory cells. Germline-derived CDR1 and CDR2 are SQVTM and ANQGSEA. This CDR3 region has 11 residues. V lost 4 bases and J lost 3, with 7 bases in between. The rearrangement joins TRBV29-1 to TRBJ2-7; the D is unclear. Specimen: naive CD4+ T cells from blood. The TCR comes from a man under 40 in good health. The CDR3, as DNA: TGCAGCGTTGGTTCAGGCTACGAGCAGTACTTC. Encoded protein: CSVGSGYEQYF.